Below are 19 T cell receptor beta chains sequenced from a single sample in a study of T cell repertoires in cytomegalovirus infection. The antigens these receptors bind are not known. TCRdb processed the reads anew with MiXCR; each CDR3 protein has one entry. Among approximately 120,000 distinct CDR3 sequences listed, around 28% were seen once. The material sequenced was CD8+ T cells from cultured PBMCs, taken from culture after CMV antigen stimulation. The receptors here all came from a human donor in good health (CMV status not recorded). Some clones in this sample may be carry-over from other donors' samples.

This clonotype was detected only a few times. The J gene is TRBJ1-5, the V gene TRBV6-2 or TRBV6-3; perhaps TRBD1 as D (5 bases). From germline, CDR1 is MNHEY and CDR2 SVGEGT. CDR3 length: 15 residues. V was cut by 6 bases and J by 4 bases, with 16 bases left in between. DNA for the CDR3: TGTGCCAGCAGCCCGACAGTGGGGACTAATCAGCCCCAGCATTTT. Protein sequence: CASSPTVGTNQPQHF.

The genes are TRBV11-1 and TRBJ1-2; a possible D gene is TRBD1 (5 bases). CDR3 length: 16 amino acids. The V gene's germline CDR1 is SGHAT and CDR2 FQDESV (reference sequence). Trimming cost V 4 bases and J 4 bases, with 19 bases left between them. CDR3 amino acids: CASSSSGTDRTYGYTF. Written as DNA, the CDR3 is TGTGCCAGCAGCTCCTCCGGGACCGATAGAACCTATGGCTACACCTTC.

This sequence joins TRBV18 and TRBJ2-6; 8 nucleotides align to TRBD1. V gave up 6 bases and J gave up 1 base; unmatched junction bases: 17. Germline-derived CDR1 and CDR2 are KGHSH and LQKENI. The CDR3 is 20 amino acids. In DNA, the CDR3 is TGTGCCAGCTCCAACCCATATGACAGGGGTAGTCTTTCTGGGGCCAACGTCCTGACTTTC. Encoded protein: CASSNPYDRGSLSGANVLTF.

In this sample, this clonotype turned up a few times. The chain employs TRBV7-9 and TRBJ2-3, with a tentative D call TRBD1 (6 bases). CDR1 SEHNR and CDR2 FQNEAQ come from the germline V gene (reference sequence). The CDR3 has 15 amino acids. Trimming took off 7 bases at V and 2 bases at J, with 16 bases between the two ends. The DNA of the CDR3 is TGTGCCAGCACCCCTCAAGGACAGAACACAGATACGCAGTATTTT. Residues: CASTPQGQNTDTQYF.

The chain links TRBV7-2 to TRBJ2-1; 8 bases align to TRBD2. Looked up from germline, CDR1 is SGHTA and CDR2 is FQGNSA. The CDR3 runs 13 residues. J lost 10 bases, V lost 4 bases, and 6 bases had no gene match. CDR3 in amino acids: CASSSLGGDEQFF. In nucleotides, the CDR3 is TGTGCCAGCAGCTCTCTCGGGGGGGACGAGCAGTTCTTC.

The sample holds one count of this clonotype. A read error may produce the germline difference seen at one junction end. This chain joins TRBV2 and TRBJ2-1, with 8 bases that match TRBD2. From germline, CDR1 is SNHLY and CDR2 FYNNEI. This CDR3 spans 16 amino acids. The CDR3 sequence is CASQTGGPVSYNKQFF. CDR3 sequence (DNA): TGTGCCAGTCAAACGGGGGGGCCAGTCTCCTACAATAAGCAGTTCTTC.

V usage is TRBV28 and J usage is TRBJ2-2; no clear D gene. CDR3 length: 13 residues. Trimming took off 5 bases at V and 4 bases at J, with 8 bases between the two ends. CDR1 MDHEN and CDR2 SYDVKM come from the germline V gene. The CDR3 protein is CASSPRVTGELFF. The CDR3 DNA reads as TGTGCCAGCAGTCCGAGAGTCACCGGGGAGCTGTTTTTT.

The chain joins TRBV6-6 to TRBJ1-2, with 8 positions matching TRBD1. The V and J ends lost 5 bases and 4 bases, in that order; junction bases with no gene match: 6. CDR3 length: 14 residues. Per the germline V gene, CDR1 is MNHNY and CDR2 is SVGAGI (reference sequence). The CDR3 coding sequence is TGTGCCAGCAGTGCCACAGGGGGGGGCTATGGCTACACCTTC. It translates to CASSATGGGYGYTF.

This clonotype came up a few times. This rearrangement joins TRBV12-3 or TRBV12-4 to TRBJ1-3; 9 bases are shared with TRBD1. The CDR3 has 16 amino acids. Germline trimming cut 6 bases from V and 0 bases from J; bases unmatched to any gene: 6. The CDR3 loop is CASSTGGPPSGNTIYF. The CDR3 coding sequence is TGTGCCAGCAGCACAGGGGGCCCCCCCTCTGGAAACACCATATATTTT.

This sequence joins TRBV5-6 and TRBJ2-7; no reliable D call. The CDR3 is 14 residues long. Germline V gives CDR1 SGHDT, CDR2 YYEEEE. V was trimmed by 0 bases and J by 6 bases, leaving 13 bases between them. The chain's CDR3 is CASSLGTAGSEQYF. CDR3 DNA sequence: TGTGCCAGCAGCTTGGGGACGGCAGGCTCCGAGCAGTACTTC.

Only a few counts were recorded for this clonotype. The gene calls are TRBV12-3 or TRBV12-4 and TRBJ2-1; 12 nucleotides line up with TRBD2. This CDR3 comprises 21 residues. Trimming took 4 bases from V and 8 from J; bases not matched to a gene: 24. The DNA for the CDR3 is TGTGCCAGCAGTTCCCGATTCGATCCGTCTAGGACTAGCGGGGTTTTGGATGAGCAGTTCTTC. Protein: CASSSRFDPSRTSGVLDEQFF.

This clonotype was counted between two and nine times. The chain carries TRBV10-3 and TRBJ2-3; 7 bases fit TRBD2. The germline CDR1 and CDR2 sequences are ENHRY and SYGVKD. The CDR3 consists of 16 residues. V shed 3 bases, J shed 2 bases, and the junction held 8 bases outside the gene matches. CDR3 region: CAISERRGTYTDTQYF. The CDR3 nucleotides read TGTGCCATCAGTGAACGGCGGGGGACCTACACAGATACGCAGTATTTT.

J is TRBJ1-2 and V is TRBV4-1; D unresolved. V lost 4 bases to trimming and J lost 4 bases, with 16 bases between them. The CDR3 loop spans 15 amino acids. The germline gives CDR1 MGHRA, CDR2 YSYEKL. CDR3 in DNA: TGCGCCAGCAGCCGCCGGGCAGAGGGAAGCTATGGCTACACCTTC. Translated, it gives CASSRRAEGSYGYTF.

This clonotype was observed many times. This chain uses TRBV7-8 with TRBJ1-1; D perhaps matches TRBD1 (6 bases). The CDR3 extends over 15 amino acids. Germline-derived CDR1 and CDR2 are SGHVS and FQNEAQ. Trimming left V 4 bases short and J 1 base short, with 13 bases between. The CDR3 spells CASSWSGHANTEAFF. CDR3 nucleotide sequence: TGTGCCAGCAGCTGGTCGGGACACGCGAACACTGAAGCTTTCTTT.

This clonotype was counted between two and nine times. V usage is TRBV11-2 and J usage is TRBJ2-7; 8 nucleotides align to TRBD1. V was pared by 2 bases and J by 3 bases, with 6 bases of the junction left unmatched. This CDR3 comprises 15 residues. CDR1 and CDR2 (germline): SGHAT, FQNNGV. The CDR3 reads CASSLNIGQGYEQYF. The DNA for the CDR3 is TGTGCCAGCAGCTTAAATATCGGACAGGGCTACGAGCAGTACTTC.

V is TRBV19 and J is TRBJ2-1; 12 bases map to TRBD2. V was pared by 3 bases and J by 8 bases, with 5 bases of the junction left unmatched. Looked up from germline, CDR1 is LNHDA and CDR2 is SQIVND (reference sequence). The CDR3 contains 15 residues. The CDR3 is CASSMASGGGYEQFF. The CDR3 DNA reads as TGTGCCAGTAGTATGGCTAGCGGGGGGGGATATGAGCAGTTCTTC.

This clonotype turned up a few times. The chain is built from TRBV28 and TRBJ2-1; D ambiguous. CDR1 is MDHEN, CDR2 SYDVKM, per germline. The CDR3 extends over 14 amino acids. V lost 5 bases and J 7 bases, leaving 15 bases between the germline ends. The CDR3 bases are TGTGCCAGCAGTCACTCGGTGGGTTGGAATGAGCAGTTCTTC. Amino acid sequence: CASSHSVGWNEQFF. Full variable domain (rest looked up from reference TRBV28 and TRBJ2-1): DVKVTQSSRYLVKRTGEKVFLECVQDMDHENMFWYRQDPGLGLRLIYFSYDVKMKEKGDIPEGYSVSREKKERFSLILESASTNQTSMYLCASSHSVGWNEQFFGPGTRLTVL.

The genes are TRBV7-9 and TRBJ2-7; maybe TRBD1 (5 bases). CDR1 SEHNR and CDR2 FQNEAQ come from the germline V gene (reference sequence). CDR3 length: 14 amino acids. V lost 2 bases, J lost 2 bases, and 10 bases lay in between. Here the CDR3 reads CASSLSEQAYEQYF. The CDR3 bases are TGTGCCAGCAGCTTATCCGAACAGGCCTACGAGCAGTACTTC.

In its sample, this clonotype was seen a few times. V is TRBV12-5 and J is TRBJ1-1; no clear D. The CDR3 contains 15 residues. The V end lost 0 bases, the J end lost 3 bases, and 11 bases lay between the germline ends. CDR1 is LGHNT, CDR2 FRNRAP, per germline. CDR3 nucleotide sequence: TGTGCTAGTGGTTTGGTACAATCTTTCGACACTGAAGCTTTCTTT. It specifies CASGLVQSFDTEAFF. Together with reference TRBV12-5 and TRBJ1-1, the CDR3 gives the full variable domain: DARVTQTPRHKVTEMGQEVTMRCQPILGHNTVFWYRQTMMQGLELLAYFRNRAPLDDSGMPKDRFSAEMPDATLATLKIQPSEPRDSAVYFCASGLVQSFDTEAFFGQGTRLTVV.